The entry that follows covers one TCR beta chain sequence. Its target is not known. V lost 3 bases and J lost 0, with 8 bases in between. Germline loops: CDR1 SGHNT, CDR2 YENEEA. CDR3 length equals 14 residues. The entry originates in a study of cytomegalovirus exposure and HLA in healthy donors. Study outcomes and limitations: Researchers catalogued about 150 TCR beta chains as cytomegalovirus-associated.

Measured with immunoSEQ multiplex PCR; TCRdb has only the in-frame clones, and not every one. This table holds some 240,000 clones, approximately 86% found once. This clonotype originated in a woman in her 30s in good health and CMV-seropositive. Sample: PBMCs. The genes are TRBV11-3 and TRBJ1-1; unclear D gene. The CDR3 bases are TGTGCCAGCAGCTTTTCATCCATGAACACTGAAGCTTTCTTT. It yields the protein CASSFSSMNTEAFF. The full variable domain, its missing parts supplied by reference TRBV11-3 and TRBJ1-1, is EAGVVQSPRYKIIEKKQPVAFWCNPISGHNTLYWYLQNLGQGPELLIRYENEEAVDDSQLPKDRFSAERLKGVDSTLKIQPAELGDSAVYLCASSFSSMNTEAFFGQGTRLTVV.